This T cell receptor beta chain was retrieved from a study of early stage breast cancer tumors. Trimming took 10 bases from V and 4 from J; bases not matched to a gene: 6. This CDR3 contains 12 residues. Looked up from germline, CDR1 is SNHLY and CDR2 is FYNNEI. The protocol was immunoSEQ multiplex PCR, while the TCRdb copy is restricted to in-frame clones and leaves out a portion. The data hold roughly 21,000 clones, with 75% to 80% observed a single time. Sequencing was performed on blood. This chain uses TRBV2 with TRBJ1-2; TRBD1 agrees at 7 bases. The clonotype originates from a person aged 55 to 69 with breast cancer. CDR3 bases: TGTGCCAACGGACAGGACCTCTATGGCTACACCTTC. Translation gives CANGQDLYGYTF.